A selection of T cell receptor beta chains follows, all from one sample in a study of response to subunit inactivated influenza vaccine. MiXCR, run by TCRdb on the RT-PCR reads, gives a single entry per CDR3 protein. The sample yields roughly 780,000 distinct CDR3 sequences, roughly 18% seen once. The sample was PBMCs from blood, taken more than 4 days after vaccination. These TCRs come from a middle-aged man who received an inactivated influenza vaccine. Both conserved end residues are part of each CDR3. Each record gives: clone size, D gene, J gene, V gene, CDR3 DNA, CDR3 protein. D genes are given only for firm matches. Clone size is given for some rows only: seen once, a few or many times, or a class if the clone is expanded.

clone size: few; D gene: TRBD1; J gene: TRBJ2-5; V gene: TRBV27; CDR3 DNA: TGTGCCAGCACCAGATGGACAGGGGGCCAAGAGACCCAGTACTTC; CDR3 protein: CASTRWTGGQETQYF
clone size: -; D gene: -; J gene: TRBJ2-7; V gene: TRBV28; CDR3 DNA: TGTGCCAGCAGGACGGGACTTCCCCCCTACTACGAGCAGTACTTC; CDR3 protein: CASRTGLPPYYEQYF
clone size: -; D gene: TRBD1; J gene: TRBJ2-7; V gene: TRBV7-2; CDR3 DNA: TGTGCCAGCAGCATAAGCCGGGACAGGGCGAGTTACGAGCAGTACTTC; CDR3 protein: CASSISRDRASYEQYF
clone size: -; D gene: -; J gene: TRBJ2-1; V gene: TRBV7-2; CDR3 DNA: TGTGCCAGCAGCCGGCCGGTAGCCTACAATGAGCAGTTCTTC; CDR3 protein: CASSRPVAYNEQFF
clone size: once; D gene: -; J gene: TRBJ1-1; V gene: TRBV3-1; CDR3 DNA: TGTGCCAGCAGCCAAGATGGGGTGAACACTGAAGCTTTCTTT; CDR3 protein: CASSQDGVNTEAFF
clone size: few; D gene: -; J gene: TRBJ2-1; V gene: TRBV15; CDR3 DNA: TGTGCCACCAGCAGAGTGGGGGAGTCCTACAATGAGCAGTTCTTC; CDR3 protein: CATSRVGESYNEQFF
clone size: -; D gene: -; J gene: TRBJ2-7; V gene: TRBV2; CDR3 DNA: TGTGCCAGCAGTGATGAAAACGAGCAGTACTTC; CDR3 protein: CASSDENEQYF
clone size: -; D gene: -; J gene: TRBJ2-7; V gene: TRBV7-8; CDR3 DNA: TGTGCCAGCAGCTTGTCCCAGAGTAGCTCCTACGAGCAGTACTTC; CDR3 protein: CASSLSQSSSYEQYF
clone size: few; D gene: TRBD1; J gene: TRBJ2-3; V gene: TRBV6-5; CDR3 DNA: TGTGCCAGCAGTTATGACACGACAGGGGATACGCAGTATTTT; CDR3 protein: CASSYDTTGDTQYF
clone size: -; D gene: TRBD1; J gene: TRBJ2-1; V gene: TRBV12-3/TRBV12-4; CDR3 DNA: TGTGCCAGCAGTCCCGGACAGGCTTCGAATGAGCAGTTCTTC; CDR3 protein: CASSPGQASNEQFF
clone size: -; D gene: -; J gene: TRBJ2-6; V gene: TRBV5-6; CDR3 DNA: TGTGCCAGCAGCTTGGCTTTCGGAAGCTCTGGGGCCAACGTCCTGACTTTC; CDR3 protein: CASSLAFGSSGANVLTF
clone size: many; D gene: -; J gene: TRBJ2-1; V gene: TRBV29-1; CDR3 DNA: TGCAGCGTTGTTGACAAGATTACCTACAATGAGCAGTTCTTC; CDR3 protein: CSVVDKITYNEQFF
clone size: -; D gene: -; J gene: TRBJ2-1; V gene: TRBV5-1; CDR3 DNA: TGCGCCAGCAGCCACCGGCCGAAACAGGGTAGTTCCTACAATGAGCAGTTCTTC; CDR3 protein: CASSHRPKQGSSYNEQFF
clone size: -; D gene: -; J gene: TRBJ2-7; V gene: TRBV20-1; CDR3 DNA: TGCAGTGCTAGAAAATCTACTAGAAACTCCGAGCAGTACTTC; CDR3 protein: CSARKSTRNSEQYF
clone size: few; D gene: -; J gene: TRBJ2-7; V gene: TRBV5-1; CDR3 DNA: TGCGCCAGCAGCTACAGTTTTCCTCCCTACGAGCAGTACTTC; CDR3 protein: CASSYSFPPYEQYF
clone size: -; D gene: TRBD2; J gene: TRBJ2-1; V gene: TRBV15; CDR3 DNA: TGTGCCACCAGCAGGTTAGCGGGAGGTTCCTCGAATGAGCAGTTCTTC; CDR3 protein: CATSRLAGGSSNEQFF
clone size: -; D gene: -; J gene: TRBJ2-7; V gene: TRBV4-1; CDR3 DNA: TGCGCCAGCAGCCAAGTTACGGGTGCCCAGCAGTACTTC; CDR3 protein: CASSQVTGAQQYF
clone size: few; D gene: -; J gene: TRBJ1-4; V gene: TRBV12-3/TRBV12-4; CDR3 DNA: TGTGCCAGCAGTTCCGGGGTAAATGAAAAACTGTTTTTT; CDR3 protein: CASSSGVNEKLFF
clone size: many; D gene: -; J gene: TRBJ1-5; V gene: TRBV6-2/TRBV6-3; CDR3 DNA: TGTGCCAGCAGTACACCCAGGCAGCCCCAGCATTTT; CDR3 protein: CASSTPRQPQHF
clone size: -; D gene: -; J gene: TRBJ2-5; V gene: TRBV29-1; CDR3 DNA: TGCAGCGCATTACTAGGTCCAGAGACCCAGTACTTC; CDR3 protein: CSALLGPETQYF
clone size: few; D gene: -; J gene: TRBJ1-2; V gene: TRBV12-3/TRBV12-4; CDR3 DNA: TGTGCCAGCAGTTTAAGTTATCGGGGAAACGGCTACACCTTC; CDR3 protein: CASSLSYRGNGYTF
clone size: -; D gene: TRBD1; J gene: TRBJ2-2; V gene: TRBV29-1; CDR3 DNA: TGCAGCGTTACATTCGGGACAGGGGGTTTCGGGGAGCTGTTTTTT; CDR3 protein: CSVTFGTGGFGELFF
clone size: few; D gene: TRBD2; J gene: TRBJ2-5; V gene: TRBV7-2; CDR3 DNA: TGTGCCAGCAGCTTAATCCGACTAGCGCCCTCCGAGTGGACCCAGTACTTC; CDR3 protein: CASSLIRLAPSEWTQYF
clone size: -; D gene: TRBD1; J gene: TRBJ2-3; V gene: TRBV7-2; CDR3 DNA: TGTGCCAGCAGCTTAGCGGGGACAGCGTTGGGAGGCACAGATACGCAGTATTTT; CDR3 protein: CASSLAGTALGGTDTQYF
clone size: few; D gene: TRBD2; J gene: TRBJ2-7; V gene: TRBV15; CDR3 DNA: TGTGCCACCAGCAGCGGACTAGCGGCCTCCTACGAGCAGTACTTC; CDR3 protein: CATSSGLAASYEQYF
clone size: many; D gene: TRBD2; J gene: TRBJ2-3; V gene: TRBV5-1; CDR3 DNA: TGCGCCAGCAGCTTGAGCGGGATCGGCACAGATACGCAGTATTTT; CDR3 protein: CASSLSGIGTDTQYF
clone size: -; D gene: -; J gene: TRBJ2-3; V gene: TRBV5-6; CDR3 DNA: TGTGCCAGCGGAATCTTGGATACGCAGTATTTT; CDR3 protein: CASGILDTQYF
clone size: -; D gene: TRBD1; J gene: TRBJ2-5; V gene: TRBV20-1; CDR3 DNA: TGCAGTGCTAGAGATTACGGGTGGACAGGGGGCGTGGAGACCCAGTACTTC; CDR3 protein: CSARDYGWTGGVETQYF
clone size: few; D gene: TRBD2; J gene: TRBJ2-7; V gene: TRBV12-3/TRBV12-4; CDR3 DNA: TGTGCCAGCAGCTTACAAACAGCGGGGTCTTACGAGCAGTACTTC; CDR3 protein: CASSLQTAGSYEQYF
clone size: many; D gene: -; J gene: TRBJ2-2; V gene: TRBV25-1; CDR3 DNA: TGTGCCAGCAGTGATGAAGGACACTCTTCCACCGGGGAGCTGTTTTTT; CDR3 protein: CASSDEGHSSTGELFF
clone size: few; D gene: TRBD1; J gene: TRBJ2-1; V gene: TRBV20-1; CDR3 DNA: TGCAGTGCTAGGGACAGGACCTTCTACAATGAGCAGTTCTTC; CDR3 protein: CSARDRTFYNEQFF
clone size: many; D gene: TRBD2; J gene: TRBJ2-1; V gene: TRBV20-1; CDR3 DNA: TGCAGTGCTAGGGCCGGGACTAGCGGGATCTATGAGCAGTTCTTC; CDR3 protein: CSARAGTSGIYEQFF
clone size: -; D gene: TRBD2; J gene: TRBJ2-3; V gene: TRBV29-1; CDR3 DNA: TGCAGCGTTGCTGCGGGAGAAATATCGGACGCAGATACGCAGTATTTT; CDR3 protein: CSVAAGEISDADTQYF
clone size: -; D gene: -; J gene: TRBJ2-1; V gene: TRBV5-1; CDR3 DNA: TGCGCCAGCAGCTTGGGTTCAGACTACAATGAGCAGTTCTTC; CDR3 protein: CASSLGSDYNEQFF
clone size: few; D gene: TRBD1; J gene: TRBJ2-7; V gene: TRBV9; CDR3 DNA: TGTGCCAGCAGCGTAGCAGCCAGGGGGCGAGAGCAGTACTTC; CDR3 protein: CASSVAARGREQYF